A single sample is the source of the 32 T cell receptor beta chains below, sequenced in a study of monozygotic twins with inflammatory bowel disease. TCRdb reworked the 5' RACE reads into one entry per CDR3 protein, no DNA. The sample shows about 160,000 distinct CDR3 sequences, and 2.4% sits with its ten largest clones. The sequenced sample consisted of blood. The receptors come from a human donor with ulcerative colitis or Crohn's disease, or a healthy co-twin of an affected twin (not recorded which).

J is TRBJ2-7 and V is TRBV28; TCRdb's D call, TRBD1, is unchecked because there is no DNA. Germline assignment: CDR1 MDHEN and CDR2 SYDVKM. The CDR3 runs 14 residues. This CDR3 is CASSFEDRGYEQYF.

The CDR3 spells CASSLSARSNTQYF. V and J are TRBV28 and TRBJ2-3; as DNA is missing, the TRBD2 call by TCRdb cannot be tested. Germline lookup yields CDR1 MDHEN and CDR2 SYDVKM. CDR3 length: 14 residues.

This CDR3 reads CASGLEAAGFF. The rearrangement joins TRBV12-5 to TRBJ1-1. Germline V lookup: CDR1 LGHNT, CDR2 FRNRAP. This CDR3 is 11 amino acids long.

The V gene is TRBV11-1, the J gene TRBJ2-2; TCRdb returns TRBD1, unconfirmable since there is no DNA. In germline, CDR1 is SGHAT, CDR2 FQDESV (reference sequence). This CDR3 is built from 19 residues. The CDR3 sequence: CASSLGGYRDRANTGELFF.

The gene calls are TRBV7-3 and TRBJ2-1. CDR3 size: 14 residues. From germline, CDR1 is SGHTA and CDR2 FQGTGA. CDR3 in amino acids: CASSLAASSNEQFF.

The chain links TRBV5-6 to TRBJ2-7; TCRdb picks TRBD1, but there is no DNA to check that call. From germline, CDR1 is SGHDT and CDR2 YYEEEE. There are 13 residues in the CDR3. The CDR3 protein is CASSHRDFHEQYF.

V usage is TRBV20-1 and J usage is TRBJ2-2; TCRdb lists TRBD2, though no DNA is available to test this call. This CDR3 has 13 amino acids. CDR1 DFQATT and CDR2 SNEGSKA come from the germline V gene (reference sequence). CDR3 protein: CSARLAGTGELFF.

The CDR3 sequence is CSVGGQGRAETQYF. V gene TRBV29-1 combines with J gene TRBJ2-5; lacking DNA, the TRBD1 call made by TCRdb goes unchecked. In germline, CDR1 is SQVTM, CDR2 ANQGSEA. The CDR3 consists of 14 residues.

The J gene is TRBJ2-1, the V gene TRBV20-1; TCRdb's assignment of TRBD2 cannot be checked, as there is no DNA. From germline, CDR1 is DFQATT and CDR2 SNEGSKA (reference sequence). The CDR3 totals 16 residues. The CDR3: CSARDPGLAHYNEQFF.

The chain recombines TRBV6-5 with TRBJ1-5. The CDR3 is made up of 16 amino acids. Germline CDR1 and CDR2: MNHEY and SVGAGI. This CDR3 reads CASSIHQGGRNQPQHF.

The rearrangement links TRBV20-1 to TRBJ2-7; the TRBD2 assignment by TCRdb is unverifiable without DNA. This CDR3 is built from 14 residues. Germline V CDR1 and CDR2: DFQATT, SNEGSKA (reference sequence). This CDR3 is CSARPRRGENEQYF.

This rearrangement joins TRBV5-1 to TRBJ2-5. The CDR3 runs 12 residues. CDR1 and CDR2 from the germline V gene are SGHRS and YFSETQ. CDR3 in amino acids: CASSLVSGTQYF.

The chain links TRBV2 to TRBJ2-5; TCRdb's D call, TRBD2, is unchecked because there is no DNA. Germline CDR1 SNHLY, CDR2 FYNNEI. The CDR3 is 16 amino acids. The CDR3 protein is CATSTEGTSGGQTQYF.

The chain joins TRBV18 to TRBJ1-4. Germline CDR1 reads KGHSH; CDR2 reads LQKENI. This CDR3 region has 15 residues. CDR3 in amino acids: CASSPPRATNEKLFF.

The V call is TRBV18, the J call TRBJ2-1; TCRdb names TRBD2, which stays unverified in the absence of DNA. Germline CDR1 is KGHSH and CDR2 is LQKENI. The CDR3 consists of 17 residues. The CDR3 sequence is CASSLSLAGFPYNEQFF.

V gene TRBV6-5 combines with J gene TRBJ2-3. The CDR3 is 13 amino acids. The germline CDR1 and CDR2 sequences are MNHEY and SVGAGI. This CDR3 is CASSSFVADTQYF.

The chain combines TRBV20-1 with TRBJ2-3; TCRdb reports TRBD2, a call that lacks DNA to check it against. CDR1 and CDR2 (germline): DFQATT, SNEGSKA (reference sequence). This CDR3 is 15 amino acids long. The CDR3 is CSTRRVAGATDTQYF.

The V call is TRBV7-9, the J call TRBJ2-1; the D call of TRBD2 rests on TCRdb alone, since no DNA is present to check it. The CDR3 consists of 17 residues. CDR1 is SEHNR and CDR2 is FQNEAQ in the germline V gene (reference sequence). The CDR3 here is CASSQPTSESSYNEQFF.

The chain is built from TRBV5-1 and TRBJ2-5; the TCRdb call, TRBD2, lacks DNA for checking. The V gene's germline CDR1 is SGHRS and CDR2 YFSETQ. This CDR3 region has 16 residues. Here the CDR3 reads CASSLGHRRAKETQYF.

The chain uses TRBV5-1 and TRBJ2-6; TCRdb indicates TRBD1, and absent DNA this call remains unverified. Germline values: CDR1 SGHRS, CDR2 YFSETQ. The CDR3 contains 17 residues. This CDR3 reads CASSRQVRPSGANVLTF.

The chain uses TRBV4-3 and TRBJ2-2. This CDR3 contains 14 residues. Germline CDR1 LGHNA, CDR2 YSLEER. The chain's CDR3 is CASSQGRSTGELFF.

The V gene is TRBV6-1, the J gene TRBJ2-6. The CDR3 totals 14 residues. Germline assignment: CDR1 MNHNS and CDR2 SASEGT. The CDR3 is CASMTVSGANVLTF.

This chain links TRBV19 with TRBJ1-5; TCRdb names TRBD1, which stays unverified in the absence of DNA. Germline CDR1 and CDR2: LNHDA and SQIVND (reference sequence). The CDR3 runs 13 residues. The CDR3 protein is CASTLDKYQPQHF.

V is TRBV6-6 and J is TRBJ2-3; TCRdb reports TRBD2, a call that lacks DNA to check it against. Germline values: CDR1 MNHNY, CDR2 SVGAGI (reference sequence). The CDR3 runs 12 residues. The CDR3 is CASRGPLDTQYF.

The CDR3 sequence: CASSDGTVFSNYGYTF. The chain links TRBV6-1 to TRBJ1-2; TCRdb's assignment of TRBD1 cannot be checked, as there is no DNA. Looked up from germline, CDR1 is MNHNS and CDR2 is SASEGT. The CDR3 sequence is 16 residues long.

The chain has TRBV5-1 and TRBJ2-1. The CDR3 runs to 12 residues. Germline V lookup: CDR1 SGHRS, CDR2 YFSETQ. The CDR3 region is CASSLDIAGQFF. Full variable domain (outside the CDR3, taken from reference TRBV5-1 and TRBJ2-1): KAGVTQTPRYLIKTRGQQVTLSCSPISGHRSVSWYQQTPGQGLQFLFEYFSETQRNKGNFPGRFSGRQFSNSRSEMNVSTLELGDSALYLCASSLDIAGQFFGPGTRLTVL.

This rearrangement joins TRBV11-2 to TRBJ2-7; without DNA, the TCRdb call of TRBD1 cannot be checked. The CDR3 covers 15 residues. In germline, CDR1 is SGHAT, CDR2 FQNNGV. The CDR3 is CASSRNRGGDLEQYF.

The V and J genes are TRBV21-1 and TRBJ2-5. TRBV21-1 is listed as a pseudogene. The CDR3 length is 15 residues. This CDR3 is CASSKGVRAQETQYF.

The CDR3 loop is CASSQAGILAEQETQYF. The chain is built from TRBV3-1 and TRBJ2-5; TCRdb indicates TRBD2, and absent DNA this call remains unverified. CDR1 is LGHDT, CDR2 YNNKEL, per germline (reference sequence). The CDR3 runs 17 residues.

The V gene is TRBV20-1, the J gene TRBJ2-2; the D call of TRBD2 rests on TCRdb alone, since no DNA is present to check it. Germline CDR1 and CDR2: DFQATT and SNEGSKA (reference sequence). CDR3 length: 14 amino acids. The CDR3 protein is CSALAGGGTGELFF.

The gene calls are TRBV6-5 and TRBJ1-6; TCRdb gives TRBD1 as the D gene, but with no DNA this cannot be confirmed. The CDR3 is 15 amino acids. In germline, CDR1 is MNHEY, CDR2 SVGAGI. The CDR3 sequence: CASSYKGASGSPLHF.

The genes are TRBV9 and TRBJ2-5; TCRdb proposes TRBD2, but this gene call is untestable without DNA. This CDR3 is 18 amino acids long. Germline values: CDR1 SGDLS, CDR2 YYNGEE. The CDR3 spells CASSVGIGSGEYQETQYF.